What follows are 13 T cell receptor beta chains derived from one specimen sequenced in a study of T cells in Graves' hyperthyroidism and ophthalmopathy. Authors of the study amplified TCR beta CDR3 regions from RNA transcripts. A first-round RT-PCR of the TCR CDR3 used the HTBI primer set. TCRdb reanalysed the multiplex PCR reads using MiXCR and keeps one entry per CDR3 protein. The sample lists 550,000 to 800,000 distinct CDR3 sequences; approximately 15% were seen once. The sample consisted of blood. The receptors stem from a man aged 50-59 years with Graves' hyperthyroidism.

The V gene is TRBV20-1, the J gene TRBJ2-7; 13 positions agree with TRBD2. This CDR3 spans 17 amino acids. Germline V gene lookup returns CDR1 DFQATT and CDR2 SNEGSKA (reference sequence). J gave up 5 bases and V 0 bases, and 10 bases lay outside the gene matches. The CDR3 DNA reads as TGCAGTGCTAGAGATGGACTAGCGGGAGTGGCAGTGGACGAGCAGTACTTC. As protein: CSARDGLAGVAVDEQYF.

The genes are TRBV20-1 and TRBJ1-1, with unresolved D. The CDR3 totals 14 residues. Trimming pared 0 bases from V and 2 bases from J, leaving 10 bases between. Germline loops: CDR1 DFQATT, CDR2 SNEGSKA (reference sequence). The CDR3 nucleotides read TGCAGTGCTAGAGAGGTCAGACGCAACACTGAAGCTTTCTTT. As protein: CSAREVRRNTEAFF.

This clonotype was recorded many times. The J gene is TRBJ1-1, the V gene TRBV28, with 9 bases that match TRBD1. Germline CDR1 is MDHEN and CDR2 is SYDVKM. Germline trimming cut 7 bases from V and 6 bases from J; bases unmatched to any gene: 6. The CDR3 totals 13 residues. The CDR3 bases are TGTGCCAGCATCGGACAGGGGATCCCTGAAGCTTTCTTT. Its translation: CASIGQGIPEAFF.

Worth noting for this clonotype: One base away lies a much larger clone, so this may be a sequencing read error. The V and J genes are TRBV29-1 and TRBJ2-3, with D possibly TRBD2 on 5 matching bases. The CDR3 spans 15 residues. V was pared by 3 bases and J by 1 base, with 14 bases between. Germline V lookup: CDR1 SQVTM, CDR2 ANQGSEA. The CDR3 loop reads CSVDGVGVRTDTQYF. The CDR3 DNA follows: TGCAGCGTTGACGGAGTGGGAGTCCGCACAGATACGCAGTATTTT.

The table lists this clonotype with a few counts. The chain recombines TRBV24-1 with TRBJ2-5; 8 bases match TRBD2. The CDR3 has 17 amino acids. Trimming at V came to 3 bases and at J to 2 bases, leaving 10 bases not matched to a gene. From germline, CDR1 is KGHDR and CDR2 SFDVKD. CDR3 region: CATSDPARGGRQETQYF. CDR3 DNA: TGTGCCACCAGTGATCCGGCCCGGGGGGGGCGGCAAGAGACCCAGTACTTC.

This clonotype occurred many times. The genes are TRBV7-2 and TRBJ1-2, with TRBD1 matching 7 bases. CDR3 size: 13 residues. The V segment lost 5 bases and the J segment 6 bases; nucleotides outside the gene matches: 6. Per germline, CDR1 SGHTA and CDR2 FQGNSA. The CDR3: CASSQTGTDGYTF. In nucleotides, the CDR3 is TGTGCCAGCAGCCAGACAGGGACGGATGGCTACACCTTC.

This chain uses TRBV4-1 with TRBJ2-3; 12 bases line up with TRBD2. V lost 4 bases and J lost 2; bases outside the gene matches: 7. The germline V gene has CDR1 MGHRA and CDR2 YSYEKL. This CDR3 has 17 amino acids. The CDR3 spells CASSPRLAGEVTDTQYF. The CDR3 nucleotides read TGCGCCAGCAGCCCTCGACTAGCGGGAGAGGTCACAGATACGCAGTATTTT.

The rearrangement joins TRBV11-3 to TRBJ2-3; possibly TRBD2 for D (5 bases). This CDR3 is built from 13 residues. The germline V gene has CDR1 SGHNT and CDR2 YENEEA. V gave up 4 bases and J gave up 14 bases, with 19 bases separating them. The CDR3 nucleotides are TGTGCCAGCAGCTCCTCTTTGGAGGATCGGGGGTATTTT. Protein sequence: CASSSSLEDRGYF. Full variable domain (rest looked up from reference TRBV11-3 and TRBJ2-3): EAGVVQSPRYKIIEKKQPVAFWCNPISGHNTLYWYLQNLGQGPELLIRYENEEAVDDSQLPKDRFSAERLKGVDSTLKIQPAELGDSAVYLCASSSSLEDRGYFGPGTRLTVL.

V gene TRBV5-1 combines with J gene TRBJ1-2; 7 nucleotides match TRBD1. Germline V gives CDR1 SGHRS, CDR2 YFSETQ. V lost 4 bases to trimming and J lost 2 bases; unmatched junction nucleotides: 8. CDR3 length equals 15 residues. In DNA form, the CDR3 reads TGCGCCAGCAGCCCCTCCGGGACAGAAAACTATGGCTACACCTTC. This encodes CASSPSGTENYGYTF.

This clonotype was found a few times. The V gene is TRBV13, the J gene TRBJ2-7; 7 bases align to TRBD1. The V and J ends lost 2 bases and 2 bases, in that order; junction bases with no gene match: 12. Germline V CDR1 and CDR2: PRHDT, FYEKMQ (reference sequence). CDR3 length: 17 residues. This chain's CDR3 is CASSLKKNRGYPYEQYF. DNA for the CDR3: TGTGCCAGCAGCTTAAAAAAGAACAGGGGATACCCCTACGAGCAGTACTTC. The whole variable domain, remainder taken from reference TRBV13 and TRBJ2-7, is AAGVIQSPRHLIKEKRETATLKCYPIPRHDTVYWYQQGPGQDPQFLISFYEKMQSDKGSIPDRFSAQQFSDYHSELNMSSLELGDSALYFCASSLKKNRGYPYEQYFGPGTRLTVT.

There are many counts of this clonotype. The chain uses TRBV2 and TRBJ1-3; D is undetermined. The CDR3 has 14 amino acids. Trimming removed 3 bases at V and 0 bases at J, with 6 bases between. Germline V gene data show CDR1 as SNHLY and CDR2 as FYNNEI. The CDR3 bases are TGTGCCAGCAGTGACGGCATCTCTGGAAACACCATATATTTT. It codes for CASSDGISGNTIYF.

V usage is TRBV6-2 or TRBV6-3 and J usage is TRBJ2-1, with 10 bases matching TRBD1. The CDR3 contains 15 residues. In germline, CDR1 is MNHEY, CDR2 SVGEGT. The V segment lost 8 bases and the J segment 4 bases; nucleotides outside the gene matches: 8. The CDR3 sequence: CASARQGAPYNEQFF. CDR3 DNA: TGTGCCAGCGCCCGACAGGGGGCTCCATACAATGAGCAGTTCTTC.

In this sample, this clonotype turned up many times. The chain employs TRBV6-1 and TRBJ2-1, with unresolved D. Germline V gene sequence: CDR1 MNHNS, CDR2 SASEGT. The CDR3 extends over 16 amino acids. The V end lost 4 bases, the J end lost 2 bases, and 15 bases lay between the germline ends. DNA of the CDR3: TGTGCCAGCAGTGTTGCTAGGAAGCTCCCCTACAATGAGCAGTTCTTC. It translates to CASSVARKLPYNEQFF.